The present TCR beta chain was sequenced within a study of shared clonotypes between healthy human individuals. Overall study findings and caveats: Genetic and exposure-history diversity was limited by the few donors.

From germline, CDR1 is LNHDA and CDR2 SQIVND (reference sequence). The CDR3 consists of 15 residues. Trimming removed 1 base from V and 2 bases from J, with 9 bases in between. DNA input for the unsorted PBMC replicate PCRs was 250 to 350 ng, tens of thousands of T cell genomes. Sequencing used immunoSEQ multiplex PCR; TCRdb keeps in-frame clones, though not all of them. The sample includes roughly 480,000 clones, approximately 79% of them seen just once. A remark on this clone: Its antigen remains unknown.

This receptor was obtained from a woman aged 40 to 49 in good health. Some clones in this sample may be carry-over from other donors' samples. V and J are TRBV19 and TRBJ1-5; D uncertain. What was sequenced was PBMCs. CDR3 in DNA: TGTGCCAGTAGTATAGGGATGGAGGGCAATCAGCCCCAGCATTTT. This gives the protein CASSIGMEGNQPQHF.